This T cell receptor (beta chain) was captured by sequencing in a study of blood T cell repertoires in COVID-19. Overall study context: The United States, Italy and Spain provided the acute and convalescent COVID-19 samples. In each case, the material was cDNA or gDNA derived from T cells, B-cell-depleted T cells, or PBMCs.

In the original workflow: The assay estimated nucleated cells by amplifying reference gene primers. Profiled with immunoSEQ multiplex PCR; TCRdb holds only in-frame clones, not every one. The DNA was the basis for D and trimming; V, J and clone size are from that table. The profile shows approximately 200,000 clones, around 95% of them singletons. The CDR3 sequence is 16 residues long. CDR1 SGHNT and CDR2 YYREEE come from the germline V gene (reference sequence). The V and J ends lost 3 bases and 2 bases, in that order; junction bases with no gene match: 5. Seattle patients were enrolled while actively infected and followed longitudinally.

The receptor was derived from a young man with COVID-19, enrolled during active disease. The sequenced sample was peripheral blood. The chain is built from TRBV5-4 and TRBJ2-2; 9 bases map to TRBD1. In DNA form, the CDR3 reads TGTGCCAGCAGCTCCGGACAGGGGCCAAACACCGGGGAGCTGTTTTTT. Protein sequence: CASSSGQGPNTGELFF.